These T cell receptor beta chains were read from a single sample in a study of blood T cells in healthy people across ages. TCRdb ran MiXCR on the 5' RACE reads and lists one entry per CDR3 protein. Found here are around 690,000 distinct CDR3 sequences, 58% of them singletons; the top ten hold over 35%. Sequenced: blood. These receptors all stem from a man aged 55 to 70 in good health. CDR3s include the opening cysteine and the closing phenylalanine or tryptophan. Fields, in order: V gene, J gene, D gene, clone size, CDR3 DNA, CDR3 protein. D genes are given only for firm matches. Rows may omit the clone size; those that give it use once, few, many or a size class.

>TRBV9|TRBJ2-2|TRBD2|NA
TGTGCCAGCAGCGTAGGCGGGGGGCGAAACACCGGGGAGCTGTTTTTT
CASSVGGGRNTGELFF
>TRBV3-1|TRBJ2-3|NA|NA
TGTGCCAGCAGCCAAGATCCAGATACGCAGTATTTT
CASSQDPDTQYF
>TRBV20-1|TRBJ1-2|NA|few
TGCAGTGCGCACGACGGCTACTATGGCTACACCTTC
CSAHDGYYGYTF
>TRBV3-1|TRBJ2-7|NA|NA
TGTGCCAGCAGCCCGACCCTGGGGGGGCAGTACGAGCAGTACTTC
CASSPTLGGQYEQYF
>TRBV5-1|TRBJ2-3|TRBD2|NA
TGCGCCAGCAGCTTCGAGTGGGGAGGGGCAGATACGCAGTATTTT
CASSFEWGGADTQYF
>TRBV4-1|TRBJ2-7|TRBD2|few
TGCGCCAGCAGCCAAGATGTTTCTAGCGGGGGGGTTACCTCCTACGAGCAGTACTTC
CASSQDVSSGGVTSYEQYF
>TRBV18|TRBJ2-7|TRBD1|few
TGTGCCAGCTCACCCGGGACAGGGGGAACCTACGAGCAGTACTTC
CASSPGTGGTYEQYF
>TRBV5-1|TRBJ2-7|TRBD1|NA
TGCGCCAGCAGCCCCGGACAGGGGGCCACCTACGAGCAGTACTTC
CASSPGQGATYEQYF
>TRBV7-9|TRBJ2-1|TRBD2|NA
TGTGCCAGCAGCCCCCCCGTCACTAGCGGAACCTACAATGAGCAGTTCTTC
CASSPPVTSGTYNEQFF
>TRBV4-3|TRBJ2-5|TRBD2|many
TGCGCCAGCAGCCAAGACGGGGTAGCGGGGGGAGAGACCCAGTACTTC
CASSQDGVAGGETQYF
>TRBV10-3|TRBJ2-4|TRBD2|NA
TGTGCCATCAGCGGGGGGAACATTCAGTACTTC
CAISGGNIQYF
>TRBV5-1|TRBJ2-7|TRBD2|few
TGCGCCAGCAGCTCCCGGGAGGGGGCCTACGAGCAGTACTTC
CASSSREGAYEQYF
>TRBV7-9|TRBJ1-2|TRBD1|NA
TGTGCCAGCAGCTTAGGTCAGGGGGAGAACGGCTACACCTTC
CASSLGQGENGYTF
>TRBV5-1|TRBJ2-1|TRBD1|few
TGCGCCAGCAGTTTACAGGGGCCTTACAATGAGCAGTTCTTC
CASSLQGPYNEQFF
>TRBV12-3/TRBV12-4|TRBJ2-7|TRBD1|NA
TGTGCCAGCAGTAACCAACAGGGGGCCGCGCAGTACTTC
CASSNQQGAAQYF